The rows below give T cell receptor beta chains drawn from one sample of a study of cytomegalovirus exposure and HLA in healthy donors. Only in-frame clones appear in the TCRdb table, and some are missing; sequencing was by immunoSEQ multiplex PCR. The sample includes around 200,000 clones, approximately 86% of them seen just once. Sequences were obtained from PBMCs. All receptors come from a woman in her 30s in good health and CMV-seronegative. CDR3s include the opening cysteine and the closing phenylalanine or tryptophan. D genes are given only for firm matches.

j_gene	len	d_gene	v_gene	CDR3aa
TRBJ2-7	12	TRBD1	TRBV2	CAVRDRGMEQYF
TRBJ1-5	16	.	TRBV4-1	CASSQDGFAGDQPQHF
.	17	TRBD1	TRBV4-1	CASSQAFNRGLSYEQYF
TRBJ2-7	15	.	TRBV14	CASSQGGHPSYEQYF
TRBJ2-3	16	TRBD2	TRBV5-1	CASSPGLAGRTDTQYF
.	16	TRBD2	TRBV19	CASSILGYSGSNEQYF
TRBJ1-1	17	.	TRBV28	CASSNRETYRAFTEAFF
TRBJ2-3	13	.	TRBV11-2	CASSFRDFYQKYF
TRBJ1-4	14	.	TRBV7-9	CASSLGAGDEKLFF
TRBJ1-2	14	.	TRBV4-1	CASSPFHLSYGYTF
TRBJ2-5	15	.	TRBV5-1	CASSYSLGEQETQYF
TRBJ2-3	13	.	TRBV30	CAWSGGGTDTQYF
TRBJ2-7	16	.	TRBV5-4	CASSQHQRASSYEQYF
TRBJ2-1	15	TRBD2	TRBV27	CASSMSGRPYNEQFF
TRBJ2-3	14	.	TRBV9	CASSREVATDTQYF
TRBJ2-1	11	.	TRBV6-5	CASSRGSEQFF
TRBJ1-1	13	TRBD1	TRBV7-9	CASNGQVNTEAFF
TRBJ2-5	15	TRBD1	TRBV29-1	CSVNPTGQGIETQYF
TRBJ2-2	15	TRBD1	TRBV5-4	CASRDRGQNTGELFF
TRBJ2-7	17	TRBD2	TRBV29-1	CSVEGLAGGPGNYEQYF
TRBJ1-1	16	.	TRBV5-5	CASSLEWPNRGTEAFF
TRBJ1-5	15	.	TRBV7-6	CASSLDGGANQPQHF
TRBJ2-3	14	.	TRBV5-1	CASSFNRRTDTQYF
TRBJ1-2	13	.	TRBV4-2	CASSQGENYGYTF
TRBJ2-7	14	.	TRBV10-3	CAISSQGPSYEQYF
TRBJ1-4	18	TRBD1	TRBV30	CAWRYRDRGIGTNEKLFF
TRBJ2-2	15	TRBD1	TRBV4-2	CASSHRGSVTGELFF
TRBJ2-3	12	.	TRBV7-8	CASSDSLDTQYF
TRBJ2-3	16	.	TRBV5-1	CASSLEADPSTDTQYF
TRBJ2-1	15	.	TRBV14	CASSLGLLSYNEQFF
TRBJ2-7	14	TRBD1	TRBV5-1	CASSNRDRGGKQYF